These T cell receptor beta chains were read from a single sample in a study of CD8+ T cells in alopecia areata. Clones were read by immunoSEQ multiplex PCR, and TCRdb kept only the in-frame ones, dropping some. This sample yields around 120,000 clones, of which 50% to 55% are seen a single time; 0.46% belongs to the top ten. This material consisted of CD4+ T cells sorted from blood, taken at week 4, from a patient treated with tofacitinib. The receptor source for this set is a human donor with alopecia areata. Both conserved end residues are part of each CDR3. The D gene is left open where the match is weak. Clone size is not always given. Where it is, it says once, few, many or a class for expanded clones.

D gene: NA
J gene: TRBJ1-1
clone size: NA
V gene: TRBV27
CDR3 protein: CASSLFPNTEAFF
CDR3 DNA: TGTGCCAGCAGTTTATTCCCGAACACTGAAGCTTTCTTT

D gene: NA
J gene: TRBJ1-2
clone size: once
V gene: TRBV30
CDR3 protein: CAWSLRTVYGYTF
CDR3 DNA: TGTGCCTGGAGTCTTCGGACGGTCTATGGCTACACCTTC

D gene: NA
J gene: TRBJ1-2
clone size: NA
V gene: TRBV29-1
CDR3 protein: CTVAPEGYTF
CDR3 DNA: TGCACCGTCGCCCCCGAAGGCTACACCTTC

D gene: NA
J gene: TRBJ2-1
clone size: few
V gene: TRBV4-2
CDR3 protein: CASSQEGGVNEQFF
CDR3 DNA: TGTGCCAGCAGCCAAGAGGGAGGAGTCAATGAGCAGTTCTTC

D gene: NA
J gene: TRBJ2-1
clone size: NA
V gene: TRBV18
CDR3 protein: CASSLFTADNEQFF
CDR3 DNA: TGTGCCAGCTCACTATTCACGGCTGACAATGAGCAGTTCTTC

D gene: TRBD1
J gene: TRBJ1-2
clone size: NA
V gene: TRBV30
CDR3 protein: CAWMTRGGYTF
CDR3 DNA: TGTGCCTGGATGACCAGGGGGGGCTACACCTTC

D gene: NA
J gene: TRBJ2-5
clone size: NA
V gene: TRBV7-9
CDR3 protein: CASSFLRTSNAQETQYF
CDR3 DNA: TGTGCCAGCAGCTTTCTAAGGACCTCGAACGCACAAGAGACCCAGTACTTC

D gene: NA
J gene: TRBJ1-5
clone size: NA
V gene: TRBV29-1
CDR3 protein: CSVASVDSNQPQHF
CDR3 DNA: TGCAGCGTTGCTTCGGTTGATAGCAATCAGCCCCAGCATTTT

D gene: TRBD2
J gene: TRBJ2-2
clone size: NA
V gene: TRBV30
CDR3 protein: CAFIAGANTGELFF
CDR3 DNA: TGTGCCTTTATAGCGGGTGCGAACACCGGGGAGCTGTTTTTT

D gene: NA
J gene: TRBJ1-4
clone size: NA
V gene: TRBV5-6
CDR3 protein: CASSSQDKLFF
CDR3 DNA: TGTGCCAGCAGCTCACAGGATAAACTGTTTTTT

D gene: NA
J gene: TRBJ1-1
clone size: once
V gene: TRBV25-1
CDR3 protein: CASSGIGVLSEAFF
CDR3 DNA: TGTGCCAGCAGCGGCATCGGGGTTCTCTCTGAAGCTTTCTTT

D gene: NA
J gene: TRBJ2-7
clone size: NA
V gene: TRBV29-1
CDR3 protein: CSVEDLVVDEQYF
CDR3 DNA: TGCAGCGTTGAAGACCTCGTCGTGGACGAGCAGTACTTC

D gene: NA
J gene: TRBJ2-5
clone size: NA
V gene: TRBV4-2
CDR3 protein: CASSQDGGGRLETQYF
CDR3 DNA: TGTGCCAGCAGCCAAGATGGTGGGGGTCGTCTGGAGACCCAGTACTTC

D gene: TRBD1
J gene: TRBJ1-1
clone size: few
V gene: TRBV6-5
CDR3 protein: CASSWDRDTEAFF
CDR3 DNA: TGTGCCAGCAGTTGGGACAGGGATACTGAAGCTTTCTTT

D gene: TRBD1
J gene: TRBJ2-7
clone size: NA
V gene: TRBV7-2
CDR3 protein: CASSSEGAGTVYF
CDR3 DNA: TGTGCCAGCAGCTCCGAGGGGGCCGGGACAGTGTACTTC

D gene: TRBD2
J gene: TRBJ2-1
clone size: NA
V gene: TRBV29-1
CDR3 protein: CSVETAGGFYNEQFF
CDR3 DNA: TGCAGCGTTGAAACGGCGGGGGGGTTCTACAATGAGCAGTTCTTC

D gene: TRBD1
J gene: TRBJ1-2
clone size: NA
V gene: TRBV5-1
CDR3 protein: CASSPWTGGDGYTF
CDR3 DNA: TGCGCCAGCAGCCCCTGGACAGGGGGCGATGGCTACACCTTC

D gene: TRBD1
J gene: TRBJ2-5
clone size: few
V gene: TRBV29-1
CDR3 protein: CSVTPPTGAYQETQYF
CDR3 DNA: TGCAGCGTCACGCCTCCCACAGGGGCCTACCAAGAGACCCAGTACTTC

D gene: NA
J gene: TRBJ1-1
clone size: NA
V gene: TRBV4-1
CDR3 protein: CASSQVGSGTEAFF
CDR3 DNA: TGCGCCAGCAGCCAAGTAGGATCGGGGACTGAAGCTTTCTTT

D gene: NA
J gene: TRBJ1-4
clone size: few
V gene: TRBV6-1
CDR3 protein: CASSVLIPNEKLFF
CDR3 DNA: TGTGCCAGCAGTGTTTTAATACCCAATGAAAAACTGTTTTTT

D gene: TRBD2
J gene: TRBJ2-2
clone size: few
V gene: TRBV30
CDR3 protein: CAWSVGLAGEYTGELFF
CDR3 DNA: TGTGCCTGGAGTGTCGGACTAGCGGGAGAGTACACCGGGGAGCTGTTTTTT

D gene: NA
J gene: TRBJ2-3
clone size: NA
V gene: TRBV30
CDR3 protein: CACQSPDTQYF
CDR3 DNA: TGTGCCTGCCAATCCCCCGATACGCAGTATTTT

D gene: NA
J gene: TRBJ2-7
clone size: NA
V gene: TRBV5-4
CDR3 protein: CASSSRSGAIYEQYF
CDR3 DNA: TGTGCCAGCAGCTCTCGCTCCGGAGCGATCTACGAGCAGTACTTC

D gene: TRBD2
J gene: TRBJ2-1
clone size: NA
V gene: TRBV4-1
CDR3 protein: CASSQPTSSDEQFF
CDR3 DNA: TGCGCCAGCAGCCAACCGACTAGCAGCGATGAGCAGTTCTTC

D gene: NA
J gene: TRBJ2-3
clone size: few
V gene: TRBV29-1
CDR3 protein: CSAREAADTQYF
CDR3 DNA: TGCAGCGCCCGAGAGGCCGCAGATACGCAGTATTTT

D gene: NA
J gene: TRBJ1-1
clone size: NA
V gene: TRBV27
CDR3 protein: CASSPTTGRNTEAFF
CDR3 DNA: TGTGCCAGCAGTCCAACGACGGGGAGGAACACTGAAGCTTTCTTT

D gene: TRBD2
J gene: TRBJ2-1
clone size: few
V gene: TRBV5-6
CDR3 protein: CASSLAQTGTRTLF
CDR3 DNA: TGTGCCAGCAGCTTGGCTCAAACCGGGACTAGGACCCTCTTC

D gene: NA
J gene: TRBJ1-2
clone size: NA
V gene: TRBV29-1
CDR3 protein: CSGPGTRGYTF
CDR3 DNA: TGCAGCGGGCCCGGGACGCGGGGCTACACCTTC